The rows below give T cell receptor beta chains drawn from one sample of a study of T cells after yellow fever vaccination. TCRdb re-called the 5' RACE reads through MiXCR, storing one row per CDR3 protein. The sample carries about 580,000 distinct CDR3 sequences, less than 20% recorded once. The source material was PBMCs, sampled about 5 days after the first yellow fever vaccination. The receptor source for this set is a man younger than 35 who received the YFV17D yellow fever vaccine. The CDR3 runs from the conserved cysteine through the conserved F or W. A D gene is named only where the DNA matches it firmly. A row's size may be missing; if present it is once, few, many or a size class.

>NA|NA|TRBJ1-2|TRBV10-3
CAISEEGANYGYTF
TGTGCCATCAGTGAGGAAGGGGCTAACTATGGCTACACCTTC
>NA|NA|TRBJ1-5|TRBV28
CASSPLYRPSNQPQHF
TGTGCCAGCAGCCCCCTTTACAGACCTAGCAATCAGCCCCAGCATTTT
>NA|NA|TRBJ1-1|TRBV7-9
CASSFRVLENTEAFF
TGTGCCAGCAGCTTTAGGGTCTTGGAAAACACTGAAGCTTTCTTT
>NA|NA|TRBJ2-1|TRBV20-1
CSARDPGRSYNEQFF
TGCAGTGCTAGAGATCCGGGAAGGTCTTACAATGAGCAGTTCTTC
>few|NA|TRBJ2-3|TRBV7-9
CASTLTGAADTQYF
TGTGCCAGCACCTTAACGGGGGCTGCAGATACGCAGTATTTT
>NA|NA|TRBJ2-7|TRBV30
CAWSRRAYEQYF
TGTGCCTGGAGTAGGCGCGCCTACGAGCAGTACTTC
>NA|NA|TRBJ1-1|TRBV28
CASSWVVGTEAFF
TGTGCCAGCAGCTGGGTTGTTGGCACTGAAGCTTTCTTT
>NA|TRBD2|TRBJ2-7|TRBV30
CAGGGFGVYEQYF
TGTGCCGGGGGGGGATTTGGAGTCTACGAGCAGTACTTC
>NA|NA|TRBJ2-7|TRBV30
CAWSVKGLDEQYF
TGTGCCTGGAGTGTAAAGGGGCTCGACGAGCAGTACTTC
>few|NA|TRBJ1-1|TRBV9
CASSEAQNTEAFF
TGTGCCAGCAGCGAGGCACAGAACACTGAAGCTTTCTTT
>NA|NA|TRBJ1-3|TRBV9
CASSDRGNTIYF
TGTGCCAGCAGCGACAGGGGAAACACCATATATTTT
>NA|NA|TRBJ2-2|TRBV19
CASSKVNTGELFF
TGTGCCAGTAGTAAGGTGAACACCGGGGAGCTGTTTTTT
>NA|NA|TRBJ1-3|TRBV19
CASSEFAGNTIYF
TGTGCCAGTAGCGAGTTCGCTGGAAACACCATATATTTT
>once|TRBD1|TRBJ1-1|TRBV6-1
CASSRETGVGTEAFF
TGTGCCAGCAGTCGGGAGACAGGGGTAGGGACTGAAGCTTTCTTT
>once|NA|TRBJ1-1|TRBV12-3/TRBV12-4
CASEGGGNPEAFF
TGTGCCTCGGAAGGGGGAGGCAACCCTGAAGCTTTCTTT